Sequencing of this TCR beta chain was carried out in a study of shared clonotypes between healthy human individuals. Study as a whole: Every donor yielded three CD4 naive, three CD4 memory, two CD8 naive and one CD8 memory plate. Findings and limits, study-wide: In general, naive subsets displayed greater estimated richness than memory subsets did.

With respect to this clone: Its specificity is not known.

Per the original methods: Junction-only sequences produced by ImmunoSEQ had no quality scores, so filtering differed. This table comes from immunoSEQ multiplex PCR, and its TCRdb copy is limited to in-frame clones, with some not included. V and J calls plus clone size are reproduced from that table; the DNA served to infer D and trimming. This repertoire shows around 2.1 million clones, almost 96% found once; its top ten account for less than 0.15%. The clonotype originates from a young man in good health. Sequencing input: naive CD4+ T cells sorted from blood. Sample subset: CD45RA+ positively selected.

CDR3 sequence (DNA): TGTGCCAGCAGCCCCGTAGATCTCGGTGGACAGATGGTAGCTAATGAAAAACTGTTTTTT. Translated: CASSPVDLGGQMVANEKLFF. The rearrangement joins TRBV21-1 to TRBJ1-4; the D call in the table, TRBD1, was not verified against the DNA. TRBV21-1 is tagged as a pseudogene. CDR3 length: 20 residues.